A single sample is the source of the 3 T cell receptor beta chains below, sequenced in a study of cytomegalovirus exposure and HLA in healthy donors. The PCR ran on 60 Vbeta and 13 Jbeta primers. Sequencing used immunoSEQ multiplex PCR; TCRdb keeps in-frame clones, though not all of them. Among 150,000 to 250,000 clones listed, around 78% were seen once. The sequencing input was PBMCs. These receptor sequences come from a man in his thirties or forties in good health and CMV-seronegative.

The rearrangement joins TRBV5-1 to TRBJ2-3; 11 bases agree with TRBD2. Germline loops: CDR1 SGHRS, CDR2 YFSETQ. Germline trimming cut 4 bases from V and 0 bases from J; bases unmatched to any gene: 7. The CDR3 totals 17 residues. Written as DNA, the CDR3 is TGCGCCAGCAGCAAGGGACTAGCGGAAACTAGCACAGATACGCAGTATTTT. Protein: CASSKGLAETSTDTQYF. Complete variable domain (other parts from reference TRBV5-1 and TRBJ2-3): KAGVTQTPRYLIKTRGQQVTLSCSPISGHRSVSWYQQTPGQGLQFLFEYFSETQRNKGNFPGRFSGRQFSNSRSEMNVSTLELGDSALYLCASSKGLAETSTDTQYFGPGTRLTVL.

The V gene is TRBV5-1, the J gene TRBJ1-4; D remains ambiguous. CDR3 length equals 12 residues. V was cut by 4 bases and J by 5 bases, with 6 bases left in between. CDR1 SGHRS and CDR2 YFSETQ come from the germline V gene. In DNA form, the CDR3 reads TGCGCCAGCAGCCGCGAAAATGAAAAACTGTTTTTT. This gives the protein CASSRENEKLFF.

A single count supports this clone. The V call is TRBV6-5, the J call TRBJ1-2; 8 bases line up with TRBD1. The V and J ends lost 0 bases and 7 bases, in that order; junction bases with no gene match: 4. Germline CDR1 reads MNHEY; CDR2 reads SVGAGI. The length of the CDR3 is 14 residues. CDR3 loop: CASSYSDRGGGYTF. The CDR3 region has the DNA TGTGCCAGCAGTTACTCCGACAGGGGTGGTGGCTACACCTTC.